This T cell receptor beta chain was recorded in a study of blood T cells in healthy people across ages. Using a J-beta primer mix together with a sample-barcoded 5' primer, a second PCR was run for about 6 to 12 cycles. TCRdb re-derived calls from the 5' RACE reads in MiXCR, one entry per CDR3 protein. The sample has about 680,000 distinct CDR3 sequences, 49% seen once. With respect to this clonotype: Its antigen is not known.

Points from the study as a whole: When one million T cells were used, diversity estimates were thought to be underestimates. Roughly linear declines in TCR beta diversity per million T cells occurred with age. Not knowing donor CMV status may have confounded expanded clonotype changes.

Each sample used at least 6 million PBMCs. Trimming took off 4 bases at V and 1 base at J, with 8 bases between the two ends. This CDR3 comprises 14 residues. CDR1 is SGHTA and CDR2 is FQGNSA in the germline V gene. The clonotype comes from a woman aged 60-75 years in good health. The chain has TRBV7-2 and TRBJ2-1; unclear D gene. Sequences were obtained from blood. CDR3 nucleotides: TGTGCCAGCAGCTCAGACAAATCCTACAATGAGCAGTTCTTC. This codes for CASSSDKSYNEQFF.